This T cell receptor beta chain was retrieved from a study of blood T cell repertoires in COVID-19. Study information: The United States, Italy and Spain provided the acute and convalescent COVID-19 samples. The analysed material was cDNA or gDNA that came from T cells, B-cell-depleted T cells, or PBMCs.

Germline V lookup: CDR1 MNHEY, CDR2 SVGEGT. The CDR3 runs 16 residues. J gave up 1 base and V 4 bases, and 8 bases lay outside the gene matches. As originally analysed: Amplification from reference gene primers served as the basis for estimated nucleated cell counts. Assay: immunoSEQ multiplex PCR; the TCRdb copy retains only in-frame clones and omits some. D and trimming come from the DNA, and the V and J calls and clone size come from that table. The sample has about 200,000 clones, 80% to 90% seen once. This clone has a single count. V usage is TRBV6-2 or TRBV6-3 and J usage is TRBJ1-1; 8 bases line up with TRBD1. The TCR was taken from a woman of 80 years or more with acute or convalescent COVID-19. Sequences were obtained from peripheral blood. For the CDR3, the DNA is TGTGCCAGCAGTTCCCGGACAGGGAGGGGGAACACTGAAGCTTTCTTT. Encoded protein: CASSSRTGRGNTEAFF.